This TCR beta chain originates from a study of molecular identifiers for immune sequencing clone quantification. Each CDR3 protein is one row after TCRdb ran MiXCR on the PCR reads. The sample lists some 97,000 distinct CDR3 sequences; about 35% were seen once. The V end was cut by 6 bases, the J end by 4 bases, with 4 bases between. The germline CDR1 and CDR2 sequences are MNHNS and SASEGT. The CDR3 loop spans 11 amino acids. Sequenced material: naive CD8+ T cells from blood, with Jurkat cell RNA spiked in. Subset: FACS-sorted CD8+CD4-CCR7+CD45RA+ naive T cells. This receptor was taken from a human donor in good health. Some libraries in this study had Jurkat cell RNA spiked in. The V and J genes are TRBV6-1 and TRBJ2-4, with D unresolved. The CDR3 protein is CASSLKNIQYF. The CDR3, as DNA: TGTGCCAGCAGCCTAAAAAACATTCAGTACTTC.